The subject of this entry is one T cell receptor beta chain. Its antigen target is currently unknown. Within one base of it there is no much larger clone, and no base qualities were kept. CD8 naive samples were obtained by positive selection for CCR7 among CD45RO-negative cells, yielding a CD45RA+CCR7+ population from which TemRA cells were excluded. The donors were healthy, HIV-negative adults with no recently reported acute infections or vaccinations. Only Caucasian adults living in Nashville, Tennessee, USA were represented among the donors. After blood collection by leukapheresis, PBMCs were isolated using Ficoll-Histopaque density gradient centrifugation and then cryopreserved in the vapor phase of liquid nitrogen. Analytical flow cytometry was used to check the purity and quantity of each magnetically sorted T cell population. Genomic DNA was isolated from each sorted fraction and quantified by UV absorbance on a Nanodrop 2000c.

This specimen belongs to a study of shared clonotypes between healthy human individuals (dated by TCRdb to the early 2020s). About the full investigation: The cohort included three men and two women between 18 and 49 years of age. Per donor, leukapheresis produced somewhere between about 0.94 and 10 billion PBMCs. Per donor, three plates each were used for CD4 naive and CD4 memory, two for CD8 naive, and one for CD8 memory. To estimate repertoire size and how much clonotypes are shared between individuals, the study performed deep sequencing of blood TCR repertoires from 4 to 6 healthy adults. To increase sequencing depth and limit assay-specific biases, TCR repertoire library preparation and sequencing were carried out by different laboratories using diverse techniques.

Using the deep immunoSEQ assay, multiplex PCR amplified TCR CDR3 regions from genomic DNA. Extracted genomic DNA from each cell subset was spread evenly across all wells of several immunoSEQ 96-well plates, with each plate serving as a replicate. For sorted subsets, each replicate PCR was loaded with around 220 ng genomic DNA, equivalent to 25,000 to 30,000 T cell genomes. Purified libraries were quantified with a Qubit 3.0 fluorometer, sized on a Bioanalyzer 2100, and re-quantified with the KAPA Library Quantification kit. Every immunoSEQ 96-well plate was sequenced on a dedicated single-read 150-cycle Illumina NextSeq 550 flow cell. The paper's processing steps were these. Because only junctional sequences without quality scores were contained in the immunoSEQ output, filtering matching that applied to full-length reads could not be performed. To assign V/J genes and CDR3, sequences were annotated using PyIR, a Python wrapper for IgBLAST v1.9, with IMGT germline references. Reads were filtered out if the reads had weak V/J assignments (E-value above 1e-6), no CDR3, stop codons, out-of-frame junctions, or ambiguous translated residues. V3J clonotypes were defined as sequences sharing the same inferred V gene, J gene, and CDR3 amino acid sequence. To compute the percentage overlap between repertoires, the number of shared unique clonotypes was divided by the size of the smaller repertoire. Repertoire richness was assessed with RTK rarefaction, the Chao1 estimator, and Recon v2.1 estimates of unobserved clonotypes. Generation probabilities were computed with OLGA for all TCRbeta clonotypes obtained by the gDNA method from several donors. Imported from immuneACCESS, the table was reduced by TCRdb to in-frame sequences with V and J called. These copies leave out some clones; in studies compared against another copy, an unresolved V gene accounts for under half, and the cause of the remainder is not known. The DNA was the basis for D and trimming; V, J and clone size are from that table. This sample gives about 2 million clones in total; over 85% of them show up just once. 0.95% to 1.5% of the sample is in the top ten clones.

Points the paper makes about the study in general: Compared with non-shared clonotypes, the clonotypes found in all four sorted-subset donors had higher generation probabilities. Rarefaction of sorted-subset datasets indicated incomplete sequencing despite the large sequencing depth. Sampling was limited to blood, and TCR repertoires in tissue likely differ from TCR repertoires in blood. Naive subsets generally had larger estimated clonotype richness than memory subsets did. Pairwise subsampling indicated that sequencing depth was expected to affect the degree of clonotype sharing among donors. Because the study included only a small number of donors, the genetic and exposure-history diversity represented was limited. Approximately 4.8% of naive CD4, 3% to 4% of naive CD8, 2% to 2.5% of memory CD4, and over 0.35% of memory CD8 clonotypes were shared across four donors.

Trimming removed 0 bases from V and 1 base from J; the gene matches leave 5 bases unexplained. According to the germline V gene, CDR1 reads LGHNA and CDR2 reads YSLEER. Including the terminal cysteine and phenylalanine, the CDR3 comprises 17 residues. Only the CDR3 DNA is retained, 51 bases long and in frame from the first base. The clonotype comes from a man aged 18 to 35 in good health. Recombination connected TRBV4-3 to TRBJ1-1; 10 of the junction bases match TRBD1. The sequencing sample was made of naive CD8+ T cells sorted from blood. The sample's cell subset or site, from its label and the paper: CD45RA+CCR7+. CDR3 protein: CASSQDGTGASNTEAFF. The bases are TGCGCCAGCAGCCAAGACGGGACAGGGGCTTCGAACACTGAAGCTTTCTTT.